This record looks at one TCR beta chain sequence and its context. Its antigen target is currently unknown. No base quality information exists; no much larger clone differs at one position. This record comes from a study of Ad26.COV2.S vaccination and SARS-CoV-2 variants (dated by TCRdb to the early 2020s). Regarding the study in general: Vaccine-arm donors were drawn from COV1001, a multicentre, randomized, double-blind, placebo-controlled phase I-IIa trial of Ad26.COV2.S in healthy adults. Ad26.COV2.S was given intramuscularly at 5x10^10 or 1x10^11 viral particles, as a single shot or as two shots 56 days apart. Trial participants were randomized into five groups of five, in which low-dose or high-dose Ad26.COV2.S was given once or twice, or placebo was given on both occasions. TCRbeta repertoire sequencing served as the tool for gauging how specific and how broad the SARS-CoV-2-reactive T cell receptors were following Ad26.COV2.S vaccination. Throughout the experiments and outcome assessment, investigators stayed blinded to trial group allocation. A total of approximately 30 samples were included in the TCR-sequenced set, comprising 19 Ad26.COV2.S vaccine recipients, 5 placebo recipients and 8 SARS-CoV-2 convalescent individuals. On the study overall, not on this receptor specifically: Ad26.COV2.S recipients had higher spike-specific TCR breadth than placebo recipients (P = 0.0014). The study lacked the statistical power to compare responses across vaccine doses or regimens. Vaccine and placebo recipients had comparable non-spike TCR breadth, which fits with the vaccine containing only spike. The authors noted that total T cell responses may have been underestimated by the TCR breadth and depth analyses. After vaccination, spike-specific CD8+ and CD4+ T cell responses were reported to show substantial breadth.

The meaning of the sample's treatment or condition label: around 19 received Ad26.COV2.S at low or high dose, single or two shots; roughly five received placebo; per-sample allocation not given. For vaccine and placebo recipients, repertoires were sequenced using samples collected on day 63 after the first injection. Cohort 1b enrolled roughly 25 adults aged 18-55 years at a single site in Boston, USA, between 29 July and 7 August 2020. Ad26.COV2.S consisted of a replication-incompetent adenovirus type 26 vector by which a prefusion-stabilized SARS-CoV-2 spike protein from the original Wuhan strain was expressed. The immunoSEQ Assay was the method used to sequence TCRbeta CDR3 regions. After extraction, genomic DNA underwent amplification by bias-controlled multiplex PCR, followed by high-throughput sequencing. From the authors' description of their analysis: To quantify the absolute abundance of every unique TCRbeta CDR3 region, sequences were collapsed and filtered. T cell fraction was estimated by normalizing TCRbeta template counts to usable DNA, with usable DNA measured through amplification of reference genes found in all nucleated cells. Repertoire TCRs were annotated as SARS-CoV-2-specific by exact matching of V gene, CDR3 amino acid sequence and J gene to a known reactive TCR set. The reference SARS-CoV-2 TCR set came from MIRA and was filtered for enrichment in COVID-19-positive ImmuneCODE repertoires, removing public or cross-reactive TCRs. Using the MIRA antigens, annotated TCRs were further analysed by specific ORF or by position within an ORF. Breadth was defined as the number of annotated unique rearrangements divided by the total number of unique productive rearrangements, and depth was defined as the summed frequency of the annotated unique rearrangements. Group comparisons of TCR breadth used two-sided Wilcoxon rank-sum tests. The source is immuneACCESS, and TCRdb retained only in-frame sequences with V and J called. Part of the clones is not carried over; for the studies checked, unresolved V genes explain less than half of this, and the remainder is unexplained. V and J calls and clone size are those listed in that table; D and trimming were worked out from the DNA. The sample table contains a few hundred thousand clones; only one count was recorded for about 91% of them. The ten largest account for approximately 1.9% of the sample.

From the cysteine through the phenylalanine, the CDR3 covers 15 amino acids. Only the CDR3 DNA is retained, 45 bases long and in frame from the first base. The germline V gene yields SGHTA for CDR1 and FQGNSA for CDR2. Clipping removes 4 bases from V and 3 bases from J, with 4 as the unmatched junction base count. The origin of this receptor is a person between 18 and 60 years old who received the Ad26.COV2.S COVID-19 vaccine or a placebo. Source: peripheral blood, taken in a trial of Ad26.COV2.S vaccine versus placebo. The chain couples TRBV7-2 to TRBJ1-4; TRBD1 matches 8 bases in the middle. The DNA is as follows: TGTGCCAGCAGCTCGTCAGGGGGCCCTAATGAAAAACTGTTTTTT. Translated, it reads CASSSSGGPNEKLFF.